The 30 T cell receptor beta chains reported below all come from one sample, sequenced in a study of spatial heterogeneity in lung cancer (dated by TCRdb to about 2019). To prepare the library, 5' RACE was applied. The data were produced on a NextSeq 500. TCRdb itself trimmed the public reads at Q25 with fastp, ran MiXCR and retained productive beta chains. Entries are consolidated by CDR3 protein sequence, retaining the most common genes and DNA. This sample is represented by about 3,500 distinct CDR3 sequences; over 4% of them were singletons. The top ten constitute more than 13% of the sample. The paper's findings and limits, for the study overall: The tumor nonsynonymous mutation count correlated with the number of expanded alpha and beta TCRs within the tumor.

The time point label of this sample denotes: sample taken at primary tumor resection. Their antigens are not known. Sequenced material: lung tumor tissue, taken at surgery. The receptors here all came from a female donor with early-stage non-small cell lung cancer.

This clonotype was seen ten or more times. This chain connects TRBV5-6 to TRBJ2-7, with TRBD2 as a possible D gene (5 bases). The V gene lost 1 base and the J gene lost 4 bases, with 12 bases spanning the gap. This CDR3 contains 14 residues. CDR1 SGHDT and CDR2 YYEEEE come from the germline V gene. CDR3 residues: CASSLRTLLYEQYF. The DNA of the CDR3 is TGTGCCAGCAGCTTGCGGACTCTACTATACGAGCAGTACTTC.

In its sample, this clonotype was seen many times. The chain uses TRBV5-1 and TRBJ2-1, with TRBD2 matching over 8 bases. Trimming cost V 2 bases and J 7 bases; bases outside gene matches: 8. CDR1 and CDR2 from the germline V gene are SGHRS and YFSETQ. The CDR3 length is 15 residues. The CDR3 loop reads CASSLTRGGQNEQFF. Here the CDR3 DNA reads TGCGCCAGCAGCTTAACCCGGGGGGGCCAAAATGAGCAGTTCTTC.

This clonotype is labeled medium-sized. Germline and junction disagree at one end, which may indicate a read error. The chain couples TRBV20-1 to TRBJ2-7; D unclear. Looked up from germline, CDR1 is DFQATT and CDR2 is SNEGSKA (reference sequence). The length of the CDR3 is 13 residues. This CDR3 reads CSAGDRHPYEQYF. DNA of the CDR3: TGCAGTGCTGGAGATCGACACCCCTACGAGCAGTACTTC.

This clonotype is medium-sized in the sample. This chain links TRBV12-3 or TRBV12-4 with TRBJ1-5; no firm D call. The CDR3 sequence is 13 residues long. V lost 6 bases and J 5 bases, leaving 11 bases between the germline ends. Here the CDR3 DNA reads TGTGCCAGCAGGTCGACCGGGCATCAGCCCCAGCATTTT. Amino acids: CASRSTGHQPQHF.

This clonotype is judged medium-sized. The CDR3 region is CSARVDVGEQYF. The CDR3 DNA sequence: TGCAGTGCTAGAGTAGACGTGGGGGAGCAGTACTTC. The V and J genes are TRBV20-1 and TRBJ2-7; the D is unclear. This CDR3 has 12 residues. The ends were cut back, 1 base at V and 7 bases at J, with 11 bases in the middle. Germline CDR1 and CDR2: DFQATT and SNEGSKA (reference sequence).

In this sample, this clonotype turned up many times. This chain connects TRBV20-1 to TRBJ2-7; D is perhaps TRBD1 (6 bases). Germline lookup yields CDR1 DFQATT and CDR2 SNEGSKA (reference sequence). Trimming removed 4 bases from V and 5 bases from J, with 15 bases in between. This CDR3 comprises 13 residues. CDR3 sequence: CSAMSGASHEQYF. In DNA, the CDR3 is TGCAGTGCTATGTCAGGGGCCAGCCACGAGCAGTACTTC.

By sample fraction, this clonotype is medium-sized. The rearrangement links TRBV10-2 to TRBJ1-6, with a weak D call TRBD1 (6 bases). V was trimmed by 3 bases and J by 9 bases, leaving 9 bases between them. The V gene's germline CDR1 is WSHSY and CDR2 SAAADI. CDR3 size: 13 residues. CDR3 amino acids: CASSDRGGSPLHF. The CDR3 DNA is TGCGCCAGCAGTGACAGGGGTGGTTCACCCCTCCACTTT.

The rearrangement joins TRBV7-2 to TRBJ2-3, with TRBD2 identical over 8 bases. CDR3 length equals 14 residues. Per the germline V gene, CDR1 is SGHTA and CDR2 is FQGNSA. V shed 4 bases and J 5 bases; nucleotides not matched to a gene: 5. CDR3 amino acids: CASSYRGGGDTQYF. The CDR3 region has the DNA TGTGCCAGCAGCTATCGGGGGGGGGGAGATACGCAGTATTTT.

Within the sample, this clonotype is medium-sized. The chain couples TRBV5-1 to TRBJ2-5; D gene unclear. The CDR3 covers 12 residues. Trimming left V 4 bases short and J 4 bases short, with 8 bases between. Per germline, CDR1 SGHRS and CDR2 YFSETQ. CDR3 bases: TGCGCCAGCAGCCAGGACGGAGAGACCCAGTACTTC. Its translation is CASSQDGETQYF.

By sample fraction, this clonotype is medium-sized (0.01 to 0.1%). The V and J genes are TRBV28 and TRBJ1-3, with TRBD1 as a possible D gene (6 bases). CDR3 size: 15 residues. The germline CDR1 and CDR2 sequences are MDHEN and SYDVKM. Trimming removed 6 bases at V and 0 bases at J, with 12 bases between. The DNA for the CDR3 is TGTGCCAGCAGCAGCGGACAGATCTCTGGAAACACCATATATTTT. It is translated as CASSSGQISGNTIYF.

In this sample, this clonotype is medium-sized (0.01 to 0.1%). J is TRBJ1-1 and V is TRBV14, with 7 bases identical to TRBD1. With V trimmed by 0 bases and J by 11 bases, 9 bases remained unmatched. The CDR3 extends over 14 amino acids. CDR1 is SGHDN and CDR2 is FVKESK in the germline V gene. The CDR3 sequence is CASSQDGPGTVAFF. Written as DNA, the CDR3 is TGTGCCAGCAGCCAAGATGGGCCCGGGACAGTTGCTTTCTTT.

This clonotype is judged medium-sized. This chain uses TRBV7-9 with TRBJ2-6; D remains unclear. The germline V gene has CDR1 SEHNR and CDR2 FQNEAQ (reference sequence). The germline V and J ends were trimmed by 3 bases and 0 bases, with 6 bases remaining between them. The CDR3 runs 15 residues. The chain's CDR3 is CASSFVGSGANVLTF. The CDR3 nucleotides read TGTGCCAGCAGCTTTGTCGGCTCTGGGGCCAACGTCCTGACTTTC.

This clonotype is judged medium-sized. Here the CDR3 reads CASSLVGGAQYF. The CDR3 nucleotides are TGTGCCAGCAGCTTAGTTGGAGGGGCGCAGTATTTT. The chain employs TRBV7-2 and TRBJ2-3, with D tentatively TRBD2 (6 bases). Per the germline V gene, CDR1 is SGHTA and CDR2 is FQGNSA. CDR3 length: 12 residues. V was clipped by 1 base and J by 10 bases, with 9 bases between them.

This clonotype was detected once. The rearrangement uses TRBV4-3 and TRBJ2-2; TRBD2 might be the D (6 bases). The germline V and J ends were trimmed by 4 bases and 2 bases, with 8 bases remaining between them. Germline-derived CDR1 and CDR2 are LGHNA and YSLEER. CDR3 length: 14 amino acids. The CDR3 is CASSRDSNTGELFF. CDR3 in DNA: TGCGCCAGCAGCCGGGACTCCAACACCGGGGAGCTGTTTTTT.

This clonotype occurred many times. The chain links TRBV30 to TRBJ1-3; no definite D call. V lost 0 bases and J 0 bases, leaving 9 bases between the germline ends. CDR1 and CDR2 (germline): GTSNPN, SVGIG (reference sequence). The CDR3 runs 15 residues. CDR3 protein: CAWSVGPVSGNTIYF. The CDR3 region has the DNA TGTGCCTGGAGTGTAGGCCCAGTCTCTGGAAACACCATATATTTT.

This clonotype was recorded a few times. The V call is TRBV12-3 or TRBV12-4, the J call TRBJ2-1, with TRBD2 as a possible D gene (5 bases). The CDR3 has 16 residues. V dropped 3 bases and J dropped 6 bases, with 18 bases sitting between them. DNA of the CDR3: TGTGCCAGCAGTTTCTTTTTTACACTAGGCGGCAATGAGCAGTTCTTC. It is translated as CASSFFFTLGGNEQFF.

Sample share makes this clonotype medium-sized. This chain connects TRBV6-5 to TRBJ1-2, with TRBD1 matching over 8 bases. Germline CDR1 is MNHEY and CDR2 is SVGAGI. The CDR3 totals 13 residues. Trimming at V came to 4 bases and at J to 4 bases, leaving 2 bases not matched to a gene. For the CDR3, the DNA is TGTGCCAGCAGTTGGGACAGGAGCTATGGCTACACCTTC. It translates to CASSWDRSYGYTF.

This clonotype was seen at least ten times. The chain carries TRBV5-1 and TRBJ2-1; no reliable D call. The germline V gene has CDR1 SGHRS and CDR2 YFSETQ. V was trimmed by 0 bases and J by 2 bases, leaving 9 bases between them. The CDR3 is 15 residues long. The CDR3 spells CASSLESNAYNEQFF. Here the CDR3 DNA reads TGCGCCAGCAGCTTGGAGAGTAATGCCTACAATGAGCAGTTCTTC.

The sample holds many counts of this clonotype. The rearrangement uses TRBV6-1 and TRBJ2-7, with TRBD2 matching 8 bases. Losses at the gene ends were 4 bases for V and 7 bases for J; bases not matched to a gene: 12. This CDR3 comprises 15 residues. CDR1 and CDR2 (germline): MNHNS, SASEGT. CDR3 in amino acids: CASSGVLGGGKEQYF. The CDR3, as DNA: TGTGCCAGCAGTGGGGTATTGGGCGGGGGGAAGGAGCAGTACTTC.

DNA of the CDR3: TGTGCCAGCAGTTTATGGCCGACAGGGGCCTCTGGGGCCAACGTCCTGACTTTC. This encodes CASSLWPTGASGANVLTF. The V gene is TRBV28, the J gene TRBJ2-6; TRBD1 aligns across 8 bases. CDR1 and CDR2 from the germline V gene are MDHEN and SYDVKM. J lost 0 bases, V lost 0 bases, and 4 bases had no gene match. The CDR3 runs 18 residues. The variable domain in full, with the rest retrieved from reference TRBV28 and TRBJ2-6, is DVKVTQSSRYLVKRTGEKVFLECVQDMDHENMFWYRQDPGLGLRLIYFSYDVKMKEKGDIPEGYSVSREKKERFSLILESASTNQTSMYLCASSLWPTGASGANVLTFGAGSRLTVL.

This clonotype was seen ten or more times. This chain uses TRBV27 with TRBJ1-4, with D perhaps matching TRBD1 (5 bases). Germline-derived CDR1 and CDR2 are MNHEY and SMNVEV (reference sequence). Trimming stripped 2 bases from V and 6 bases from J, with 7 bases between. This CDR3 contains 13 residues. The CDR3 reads CASSLMGDEKLFF. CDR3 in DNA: TGTGCCAGCAGTTTAATGGGGGATGAAAAACTGTTTTTT.

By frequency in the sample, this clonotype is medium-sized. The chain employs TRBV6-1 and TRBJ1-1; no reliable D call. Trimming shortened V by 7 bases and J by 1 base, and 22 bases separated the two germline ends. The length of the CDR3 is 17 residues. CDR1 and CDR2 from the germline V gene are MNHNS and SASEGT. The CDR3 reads CASTIFVDFGKNTEAFF. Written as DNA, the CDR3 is TGTGCCAGCACCATTTTTGTGGATTTCGGTAAGAACACTGAAGCTTTCTTT.

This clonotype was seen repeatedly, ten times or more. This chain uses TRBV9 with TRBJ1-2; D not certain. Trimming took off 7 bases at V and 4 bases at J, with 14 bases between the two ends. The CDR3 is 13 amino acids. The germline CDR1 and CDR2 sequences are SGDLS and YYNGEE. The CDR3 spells CASAKGSVYGYTF. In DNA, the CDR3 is TGTGCCAGCGCCAAGGGTTCGGTCTATGGCTACACCTTC.

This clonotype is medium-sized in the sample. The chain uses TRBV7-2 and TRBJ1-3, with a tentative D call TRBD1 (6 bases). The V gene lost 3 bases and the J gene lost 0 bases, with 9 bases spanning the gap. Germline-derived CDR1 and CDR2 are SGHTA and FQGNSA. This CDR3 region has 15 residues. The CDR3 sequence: CASSLTGFSGNTIYF. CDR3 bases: TGTGCCAGCAGCTTGACAGGCTTCTCTGGAAACACCATATATTTT.

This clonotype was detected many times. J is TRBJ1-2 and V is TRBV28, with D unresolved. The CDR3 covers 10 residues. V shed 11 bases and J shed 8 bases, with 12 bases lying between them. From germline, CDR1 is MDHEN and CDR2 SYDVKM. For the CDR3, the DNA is TGTGCCTCTTTCGCAATCGGCTACACCTTC. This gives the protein CASFAIGYTF.

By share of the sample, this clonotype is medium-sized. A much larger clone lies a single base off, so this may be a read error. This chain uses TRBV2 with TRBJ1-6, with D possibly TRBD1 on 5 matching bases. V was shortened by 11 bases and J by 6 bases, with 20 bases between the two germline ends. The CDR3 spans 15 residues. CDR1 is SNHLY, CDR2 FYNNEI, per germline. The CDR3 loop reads CAGAESRQSNSPLHF. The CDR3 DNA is TGTGCCGGGGCCGAATCCAGACAGAGTAATTCACCCCTCCACTTT.

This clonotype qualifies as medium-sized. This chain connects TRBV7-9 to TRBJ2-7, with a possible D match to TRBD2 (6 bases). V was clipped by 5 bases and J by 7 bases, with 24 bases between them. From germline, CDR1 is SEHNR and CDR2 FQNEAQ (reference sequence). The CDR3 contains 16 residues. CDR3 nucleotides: TGTGCCAGCAGCCCCCTTGGGGGGACCCGTCTGGGGGAGCAGTACTTC. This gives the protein CASSPLGGTRLGEQYF.

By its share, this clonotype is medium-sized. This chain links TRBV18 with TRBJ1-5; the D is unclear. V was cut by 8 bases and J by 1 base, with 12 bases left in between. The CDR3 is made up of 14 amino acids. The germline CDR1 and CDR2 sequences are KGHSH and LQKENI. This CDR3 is CASPRTGSNQPQHF. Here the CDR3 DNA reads TGTGCCAGCCCCCGGACGGGGAGCAATCAGCCCCAGCATTTT.

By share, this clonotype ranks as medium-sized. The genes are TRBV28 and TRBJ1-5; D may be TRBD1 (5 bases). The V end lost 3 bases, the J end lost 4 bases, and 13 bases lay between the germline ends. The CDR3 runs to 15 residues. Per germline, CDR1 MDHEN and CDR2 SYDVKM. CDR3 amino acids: CASSLAGTRNQPQHF. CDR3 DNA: TGTGCCAGCAGTTTGGCAGGGACTCGAAATCAGCCCCAGCATTTT. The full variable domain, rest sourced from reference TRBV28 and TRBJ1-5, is DVKVTQSSRYLVKRTGEKVFLECVQDMDHENMFWYRQDPGLGLRLIYFSYDVKMKEKGDIPEGYSVSREKKERFSLILESASTNQTSMYLCASSLAGTRNQPQHFGDGTRLSIL.

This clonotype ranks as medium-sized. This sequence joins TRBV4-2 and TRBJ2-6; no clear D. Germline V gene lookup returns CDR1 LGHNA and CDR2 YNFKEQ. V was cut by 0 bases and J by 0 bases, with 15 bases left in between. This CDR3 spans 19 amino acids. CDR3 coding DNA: TGTGCCAGCAGCCAAGATTCGATGTCCCCGTCCTCTGGGGCCAACGTCCTGACTTTC. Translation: CASSQDSMSPSSGANVLTF.